This T cell receptor (beta chain) was retrieved from a study of shared clonotypes between healthy human individuals. About the study: Ranging from 18 to 49 in age, donors were a couple of women and a few men.

The CDR3 is 14 amino acids. Germline loops: CDR1 SGHDN, CDR2 FVKESK. Trimming removed 4 bases from V and 5 bases from J, with 14 bases in between. TCRdb's copy holds only in-frame clones and misses some; the assay was immunoSEQ multiplex PCR. The sample shows just over 2,000,000 clones, about 95% of them seen only once. Note on this clone: The target antigen is unknown.

General observations from the study: Estimated richness values were generally larger in naive subsets than in memory subsets.

The sequence was obtained from a young man in good health. The sequenced sample consisted of naive CD4+ T cells sorted from blood. Subset given: CD45RA+ positively selected. The genes are TRBV14 and TRBJ1-1, with D maybe TRBD1 (6 bases). CDR3 coding DNA: TGTGCCAGCAGCCCTTACAGGGACACAACTGAAGCTTTCTTT. Protein: CASSPYRDTTEAFF. Supplemented by reference TRBV14 and TRBJ1-1, the full variable domain reads EAGVTQFPSHSVIEKGQTVTLRCDPISGHDNLYWYRRVMGKEIKFLLHFVKESKQDESGMPNNRFLAERTGGTYSTLKVQPAELEDSGVYFCASSPYRDTTEAFFGQGTRLTVV.